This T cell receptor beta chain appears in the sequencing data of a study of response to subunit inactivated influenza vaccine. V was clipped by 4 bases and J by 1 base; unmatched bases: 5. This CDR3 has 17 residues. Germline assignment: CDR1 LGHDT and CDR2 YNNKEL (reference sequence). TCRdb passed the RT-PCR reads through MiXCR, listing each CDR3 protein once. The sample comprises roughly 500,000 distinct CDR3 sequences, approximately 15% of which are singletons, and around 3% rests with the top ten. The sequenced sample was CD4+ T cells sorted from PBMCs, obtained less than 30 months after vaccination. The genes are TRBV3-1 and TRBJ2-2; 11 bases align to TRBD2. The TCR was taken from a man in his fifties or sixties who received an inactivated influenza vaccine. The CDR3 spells CASSPRGTSGNTGELFF. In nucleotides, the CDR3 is TGTGCCAGCAGCCCGCGTGGGACTAGCGGGAACACCGGGGAGCTGTTTTTT.